The entry that follows covers one TCR beta chain sequence. The data derive from a study of T cell responses to AZD1222 COVID-19 vaccine. Profiling relied on immunoSEQ multiplex PCR, and the TCRdb table lists in-frame clones only, not all of them. The sample records under 150,000 clones, roughly 92% being singletons. This CDR3 has 15 amino acids. V shed 4 bases, J shed 5 bases, and the junction held 10 bases outside the gene matches. CDR1 SGHNT and CDR2 YENEEA come from the germline V gene. The chain employs TRBV11-3 and TRBJ2-7, with TRBD2 identical over 8 bases. The clonotype comes from an adult who received the AZD1222 COVID-19 vaccine. The sequencing here drew on peripheral blood, taken 28 days after the second AZD1222 dose. The CDR3, as DNA: TGTGCCAGCAGCTCCGCGGGAGGCCCAGCCGACGAGCAGTACTTC. As protein: CASSSAGGPADEQYF.